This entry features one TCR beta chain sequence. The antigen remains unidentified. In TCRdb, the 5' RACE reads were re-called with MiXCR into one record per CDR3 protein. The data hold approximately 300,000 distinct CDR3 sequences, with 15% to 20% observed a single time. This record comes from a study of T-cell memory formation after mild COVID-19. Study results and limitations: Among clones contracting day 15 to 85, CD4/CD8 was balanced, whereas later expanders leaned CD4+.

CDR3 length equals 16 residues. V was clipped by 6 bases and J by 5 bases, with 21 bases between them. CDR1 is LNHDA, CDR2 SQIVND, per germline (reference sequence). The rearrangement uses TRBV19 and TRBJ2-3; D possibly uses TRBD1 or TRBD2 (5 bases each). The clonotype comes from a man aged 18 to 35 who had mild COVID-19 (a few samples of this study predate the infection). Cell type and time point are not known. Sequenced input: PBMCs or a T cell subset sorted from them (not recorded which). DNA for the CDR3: TGTGCCAGTAGCGGGGTCAGGGCCGGCTCCGGAGATACGCAGTATTTT. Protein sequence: CASSGVRAGSGDTQYF.